These 20 T cell receptor beta chains were all obtained from the same sample, sequenced in a study of CD8 T cells in Susac syndrome. RNA amounts of 0.5 to 1 ug underwent reverse transcription with random hexamers. TCRdb re-called the immunoSEQ multiplex PCR reads through MiXCR, storing one row per CDR3 protein. This sample has around 150,000 distinct CDR3 sequences, with about 95% found just once. The sample comprised CD4+ T cells from PBMCs. Receptors originate from a human donor in good health.

The gene calls are TRBV29-1 and TRBJ1-1; 7 bases map to TRBD1. Germline-derived CDR1 and CDR2 are SQVTM and ANQGSEA. V shed 2 bases, J shed 4 bases, and the junction held 4 bases outside the gene matches. CDR3 size: 13 residues. This chain's CDR3 is CSVERGRGTEAFF. The CDR3 DNA reads TGCAGCGTTGAAAGGGGGCGCGGCACTGAAGCTTTCTTT. The whole variable domain, filled in from reference TRBV29-1 and TRBJ1-1, reads SAVISQKPSRDICQRGTSLTIQCQVDSQVTMMFWYRQQPGQSLTLIATANQGSEATYESGFVIDKFPISRPNLTFSTLTVSNMSPEDSSIYLCSVERGRGTEAFFGQGTRLTVV.

The V gene is TRBV20-1, the J gene TRBJ2-1; a weak D match, TRBD1 (5 bases). V was shortened by 0 bases and J by 2 bases, with 5 bases between the two germline ends. In germline, CDR1 is DFQATT, CDR2 SNEGSKA (reference sequence). This CDR3 spans 13 amino acids. The CDR3 here is CSARDRAYNEQFF. CDR3 sequence (DNA): TGCAGTGCTAGAGACAGGGCCTACAATGAGCAGTTCTTC.

The chain combines TRBV5-4 with TRBJ1-2, with TRBD1 matching over 8 bases. Trimming at V came to 0 bases and at J to 8 bases, leaving 9 bases not matched to a gene. The CDR3 length is 15 residues. Germline V lookup: CDR1 SGHNT, CDR2 YYREEE (reference sequence). The CDR3 nucleotides read TGTGCCAGCAGCTTGGTTCAGGGGGCTTCAGGGGGCTACACCTTC. Its protein product is CASSLVQGASGGYTF.

The chain carries TRBV2 and TRBJ1-1, with a weak D call TRBD1 (5 bases). V lost 7 bases, J lost 4 bases, and 13 bases lay in between. This CDR3 contains 13 residues. Germline V gene lookup returns CDR1 SNHLY and CDR2 FYNNEI. CDR3 sequence reads: CASTGGVSTEAFF. Here the CDR3 DNA reads TGTGCCAGCACCGGGGGAGTGAGCACTGAAGCTTTCTTT.

The rearrangement links TRBV7-8 to TRBJ1-4, with D perhaps matching TRBD1 (5 bases). V was clipped by 1 base and J by 0 bases, with 15 bases between them. Germline values: CDR1 SGHVS, CDR2 FQNEAQ. There are 18 residues in the CDR3. The CDR3 DNA reads TGTGCCAGCAGCTTAGGAAGGGGTCGGGGAGCAACTAATGAAAAACTGTTTTTT. It encodes CASSLGRGRGATNEKLFF. The whole variable domain, remainder taken from reference TRBV7-8 and TRBJ1-4, is GAGVSQSPRYKVAKRGQDVALRCDPISGHVSLFWYQQALGQGPEFLTYFQNEAQLDKSGLPSDRFFAERPEGSVSTLKIQRTQQEDSAVYLCASSLGRGRGATNEKLFFGSGTQLSVL.

The V and J genes are TRBV20-1 and TRBJ1-1; D possibly corresponds to TRBD1 (5 bases). The CDR3 loop spans 13 amino acids. The germline V gene encodes CDR1 DFQATT and CDR2 SNEGSKA (reference sequence). Trimming stripped 5 bases from V and 0 bases from J, with 10 bases between. CDR3 coding DNA: TGCAGTGCTCCCGGGACCTTGAACACTGAAGCTTTCTTT. Encoded protein: CSAPGTLNTEAFF.

The chain links TRBV3-1 to TRBJ1-5; D is unresolved. With 7 bases removed from V and 0 bases from J, the gap between germline ends came to 22 bases. The CDR3 loop spans 18 amino acids. The germline CDR1 and CDR2 sequences are LGHDT and YNNKEL (reference sequence). The CDR3 loop reads CASTPPRHSTYSNQPQHF. CDR3 DNA: TGTGCCAGCACCCCGCCACGGCATTCCACGTATAGCAATCAGCCCCAGCATTTT.

This clonotype came up once. The rearrangement uses TRBV6-2 or TRBV6-3 and TRBJ2-5; D perhaps matches TRBD1 (6 bases). The CDR3 spans 14 residues. V gave up 6 bases and J gave up 5 bases, with 16 bases separating them. Germline CDR1 is MNHEY and CDR2 is SVGEGT. CDR3 amino acids: CASRPGQYFETQYF. The CDR3, as DNA: TGTGCCAGCAGACCCGGACAGTACTTCGAGACCCAGTACTTC.

In this sample, this clonotype turned up a few times. This rearrangement joins TRBV29-1 to TRBJ2-5; D not resolved. This CDR3 has 13 amino acids. Trimming removed 5 bases at V and 1 base at J, with 11 bases between. The germline gives CDR1 SQVTM, CDR2 ANQGSEA. CDR3 bases: TGCAGCGTTCAAACGGTACCCCAAGAGACCCAGTACTTC. It is translated as CSVQTVPQETQYF.

The CDR3 loop reads CSAIAGQSSYEQYF. The CDR3 DNA is TGCAGTGCCATAGCGGGACAGAGCTCCTACGAGCAGTACTTC. The V and J genes are TRBV20-1 and TRBJ2-7, with D possibly being TRBD2 (8 bases). Trimming took 6 bases from V and 0 from J, leaving 15 bases between them. The CDR3 consists of 14 residues. CDR1 and CDR2 from the germline V gene are DFQATT and SNEGSKA (reference sequence).

The chain couples TRBV6-5 to TRBJ2-3; possibly TRBD1 or TRBD2 for D (5 bases each). This CDR3 spans 14 amino acids. Germline values: CDR1 MNHEY, CDR2 SVGAGI. The V and J ends lost 5 bases and 5 bases respectively, with 14 bases between them. The CDR3 protein is CASSPRGRGDTQYF. The DNA for the CDR3 is TGTGCCAGCAGTCCCCGGGGCCGGGGAGATACGCAGTATTTT.

V is TRBV20-1 and J is TRBJ2-3; possible D gene TRBD1, 5 bases. The CDR3 loop spans 13 amino acids. Trimming cost V 3 bases and J 1 base, with 8 bases left between them. Germline V gene lookup returns CDR1 DFQATT and CDR2 SNEGSKA (reference sequence). CDR3 sequence reads: CSARGPGTDTQYF. The CDR3 coding sequence is TGCAGTGCTAGGGGGCCCGGCACAGATACGCAGTATTTT.

The chain couples TRBV9 to TRBJ2-3; tentatively, D is TRBD1 (6 bases). The CDR3 covers 18 residues. Germline V lookup: CDR1 SGDLS, CDR2 YYNGEE. V was trimmed by 4 bases and J by 0 bases, leaving 21 bases between them. CDR3 loop: CASSQANDRRSSTDTQYF. The CDR3 nucleotides are TGTGCCAGCAGCCAAGCCAATGACAGGCGGTCTAGCACAGATACGCAGTATTTT.

J is TRBJ1-1 and V is TRBV11-1; no firm D call. The germline V gene has CDR1 SGHAT and CDR2 FQDESV (reference sequence). V dropped 0 bases and J dropped 4 bases, with 6 bases sitting between them. The CDR3 length is 13 residues. The CDR3 DNA sequence: TGTGCCAGCAGCTTAGCGGCGACCACTGAAGCTTTCTTT. Translating gives CASSLAATTEAFF.

V is TRBV30 and J is TRBJ1-6, with D perhaps TRBD1 (5 bases). There are 16 residues in the CDR3. Germline CDR1 GTSNPN, CDR2 SVGIG (reference sequence). The ends were cut back, 7 bases at V and 0 bases at J, with 16 bases in the middle. The CDR3, as DNA: TGTGCCTCCTCCCAGGGATCGGGCTCCTATAATTCACCCCTCCACTTT. Its protein is CASSQGSGSYNSPLHF.

This chain uses TRBV6-1 with TRBJ1-2; TRBD1 might be the D (5 bases). Germline V gives CDR1 MNHNS, CDR2 SASEGT. The CDR3 has 11 residues. With 7 bases removed from V and 8 bases from J, the gap between germline ends came to 11 bases. Written as DNA, the CDR3 is TGTGCCAGCATGCTGACAGACGGCTACACCTTC. Amino acids: CASMLTDGYTF.

The chain employs TRBV19 and TRBJ1-5, with TRBD1 as a possible D gene (5 bases). Germline assignment: CDR1 LNHDA and CDR2 SQIVND (reference sequence). V was trimmed by 7 bases and J by 0 bases, leaving 13 bases between them. The CDR3 extends over 15 amino acids. This CDR3 is CASNQGETSNQPQHF. The CDR3 DNA reads as TGTGCCAGTAACCAAGGGGAGACTAGCAATCAGCCCCAGCATTTT.

The CDR3 sequence: CASLGSGGFNQPQHF. CDR3 DNA: TGTGCCAGCCTGGGGTCAGGCGGGTTTAATCAGCCCCAGCATTTT. J is TRBJ1-5 and V is TRBV12-3 or TRBV12-4; D unclear. The CDR3 loop spans 15 amino acids. Trimming cost V 8 bases and J 4 bases, with 18 bases left between them.

This clonotype was detected only once. The V and J genes are TRBV29-1 and TRBJ1-2, with no clear D. The CDR3 sequence is 13 residues long. CDR1 and CDR2 (germline): SQVTM, ANQGSEA. Trimming left V 3 bases short and J 9 bases short, with 17 bases between. CDR3 amino acids: CSVETAKERSYTF. The CDR3 bases are TGCAGCGTTGAGACGGCAAAAGAAAGGAGCTACACCTTC.

The rearrangement uses TRBV4-3 and TRBJ2-3, with a tentative D call TRBD2 (5 bases). Deletions cut 1 base from V and 4 bases from J, with 9 bases between. The length of the CDR3 is 14 residues. Germline CDR1 LGHNA, CDR2 YSLEER. The CDR3, as DNA: TGCGCCAGCAGCCAAGCCTTGGGAGCAGATACGCAGTATTTT. Translating gives CASSQALGADTQYF.